A single T cell receptor beta chain is shown here with its context. Its target is unknown. The CDR3 covers 14 residues. The germline CDR1 and CDR2 sequences are SGHTA and FQGNSA. The V end lost 4 bases, the J end lost 3 bases, and 9 bases lay between the germline ends. The sample is drawn from a study of T cell responses to AZD1222 COVID-19 vaccine. Overall study results and limits: Only six or seven AZD1222 recipients tested seropositive at baseline. There were vaccine-associated CD4 TCRs across spike, dominant at 160-218 and 743-854.

Assay: immunoSEQ multiplex PCR; the TCRdb copy retains only in-frame clones and omits some. Of some 100,000 clones in the sample, less than 90% were seen once. The V gene is TRBV7-2, the J gene TRBJ2-2, with D possibly TRBD1 on 6 matching bases. The material sequenced was peripheral blood, taken on day 0 of AZD1222 vaccination. The clonotype comes from an adult in good health. The CDR3 DNA reads TGTGCCAGCAGCTCGGGACATTACACCGGGGAGCTGTTTTTT. Protein sequence: CASSSGHYTGELFF.